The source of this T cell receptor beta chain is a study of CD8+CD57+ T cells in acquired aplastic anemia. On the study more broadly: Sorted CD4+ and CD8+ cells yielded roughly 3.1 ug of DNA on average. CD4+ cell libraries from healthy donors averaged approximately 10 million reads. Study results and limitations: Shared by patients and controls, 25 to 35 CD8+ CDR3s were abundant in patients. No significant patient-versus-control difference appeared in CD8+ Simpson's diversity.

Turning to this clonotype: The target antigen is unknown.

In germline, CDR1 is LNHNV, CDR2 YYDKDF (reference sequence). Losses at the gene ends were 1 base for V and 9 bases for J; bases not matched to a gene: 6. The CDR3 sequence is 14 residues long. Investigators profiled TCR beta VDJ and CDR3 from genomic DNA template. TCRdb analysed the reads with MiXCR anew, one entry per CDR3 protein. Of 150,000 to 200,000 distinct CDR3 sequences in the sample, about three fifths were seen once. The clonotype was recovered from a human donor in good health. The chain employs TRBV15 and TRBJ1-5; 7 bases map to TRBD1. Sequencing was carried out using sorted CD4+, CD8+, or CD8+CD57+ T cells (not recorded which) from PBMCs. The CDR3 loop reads CATSRGQGVLPQHF. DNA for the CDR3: TGTGCCACCAGCAGAGGACAGGGAGTCTTGCCCCAGCATTTT.